The 30 T cell receptor beta chains presented below share a single source sample, sequenced in a study of OX40 agonist ivuxolimab in advanced cancers. Measured with immunoSEQ multiplex PCR; TCRdb has only the in-frame clones, and not every one. The top ten hold roughly 1% of the sample, which has about 72,000 clones, less than 90% seen once. Sequenced material: CD4+ or CD8+ T cells sorted from blood, taken in a trial of the OX40 agonist ivuxolimab. The receptors come from an adult with an advanced solid tumor such as melanoma, head and neck, liver or kidney cancer.

The CDR3 spells CASSRFQVPTEAFF. In nucleotides, the CDR3 is TGTGCCAGCAGCCGGTTCCAGGTGCCCACTGAAGCTTTCTTT. The V and J genes are TRBV7-9 and TRBJ1-1; D gene uncertain. Germline-derived CDR1 and CDR2 are SEHNR and FQNEAQ (reference sequence). Trimming took off 5 bases at V and 4 bases at J, with 14 bases between the two ends. There are 14 residues in the CDR3.

This chain uses TRBV5-6 with TRBJ1-2, with D perhaps matching TRBD1 (5 bases). Per germline, CDR1 SGHDT and CDR2 YYEEEE. The germline V and J ends were trimmed by 0 bases and 0 bases, with 9 bases remaining between them. This CDR3 is built from 15 residues. The CDR3 DNA is TGTGCCAGCAGCTTGGTTGGGGACCCTAACTATGGCTACACCTTC. Amino acids: CASSLVGDPNYGYTF.

The rearrangement links TRBV19 to TRBJ1-2, with TRBD1 identical over 8 bases. The CDR3 loop spans 14 amino acids. Germline V gene sequence: CDR1 LNHDA, CDR2 SQIVND (reference sequence). J was trimmed by 1 base and V by 7 bases; bases with no gene match: 5. In nucleotides, the CDR3 is TGTGCCAGTACCGGGACAGGAGGTAACTATGGCTACACCTTC. This encodes CASTGTGGNYGYTF.

In this sample, this clone turned up a few times. The chain carries TRBV10-3 and TRBJ2-3, with 9 bases lining up with TRBD2. V shed 0 bases, J shed 2 bases, and the junction held 9 bases outside the gene matches. Germline lookup yields CDR1 ENHRY and CDR2 SYGVKD. CDR3 length: 18 residues. In DNA, the CDR3 is TGTGCCATCAGTGAGTCGGGTGGACTAGCGAAAGCCACAGATACGCAGTATTTT. It yields the protein CAISESGGLAKATDTQYF.

The V and J genes are TRBV2 and TRBJ2-1, with TRBD1 identical over 9 bases. The V and J ends lost 6 bases and 2 bases, in that order; junction bases with no gene match: 5. Germline loops: CDR1 SNHLY, CDR2 FYNNEI. The CDR3 is 15 residues long. CDR3 loop: CASSADRGAYNEQFF. CDR3 nucleotides: TGTGCCAGCAGCGCAGACAGGGGGGCCTACAATGAGCAGTTCTTC. Full variable domain (remainder filled in from reference TRBV2 and TRBJ2-1): EPEVTQTPSHQVTQMGQEVILRCVPISNHLYFYWYRQILGQKVEFLVSFYNNEISEKSEIFDDQFSVERPDGSNFTLKIRSTKLEDSAMYFCASSADRGAYNEQFFGPGTRLTVL.

The chain combines TRBV14 with TRBJ1-1, with D perhaps matching TRBD1 (6 bases). Trimming left V 0 bases short and J 0 bases short, with 14 bases between. Germline CDR1 is SGHDN and CDR2 is FVKESK. This CDR3 is 17 amino acids long. This chain's CDR3 is CASSQEGWGPLNTEAFF. CDR3 DNA sequence: TGTGCCAGCAGCCAAGAAGGGTGGGGGCCCCTGAACACTGAAGCTTTCTTT.

With regard to this clone: The germline gene is not matched at one end of the junction; a read error may be the cause. The V call is TRBV9, the J call TRBJ2-1; maybe TRBD2 (5 bases). This CDR3 comprises 14 residues. The germline gives CDR1 SGDLS, CDR2 YYNGEE. As DNA, the CDR3 is TGTGCCAGCAACCGAGGGAACTCCGACAATGAGCAGTTCTTC. Translation: CASNRGNSDNEQFF.

This chain joins TRBV6-1 and TRBJ2-5; D gene ambiguous. CDR1 MNHNS and CDR2 SASEGT come from the germline V gene. This CDR3 has 14 amino acids. V lost 5 bases to trimming and J lost 1 base, with 11 bases between them. DNA for the CDR3: TGTGCCAGCAGTCCCGGCTGGCGCCAAGAGACCCAGTACTTC. This gives the protein CASSPGWRQETQYF.

This chain joins TRBV7-9 and TRBJ1-2; D remains ambiguous. This CDR3 has 17 residues. Trimming stripped 5 bases from V and 5 bases from J, with 24 bases between. Germline CDR1 is SEHNR and CDR2 is FQNEAQ (reference sequence). CDR3 in DNA: TGTGCCAGCAGCCTTACCCCGCGCGAGGGTGGCAATTATGGCTACACCTTC. As protein: CASSLTPREGGNYGYTF.

This clone was counted between two and nine times. The chain uses TRBV7-6 and TRBJ2-1, with a tentative D call TRBD1 (6 bases). Germline V gives CDR1 SGHVS, CDR2 FNYEAQ. The CDR3 is 13 amino acids. V was pared by 4 bases and J by 5 bases, with 9 bases between. The CDR3 loop reads CASSSGQNNEQFF. Here the CDR3 DNA reads TGTGCCAGCAGCTCCGGACAGAACAATGAGCAGTTCTTC.

The rearrangement links TRBV25-1 to TRBJ2-6; 7 bases match TRBD1. The CDR3 sequence is 16 residues long. V dropped 4 bases and J dropped 4; count of bases not matched to a gene: 7. CDR1 and CDR2 from the germline V gene are MGHDK and SYGVNS. The chain's CDR3 is CASSAQGFWGANVLTF. CDR3 in DNA: TGTGCCAGCAGTGCACAGGGGTTTTGGGGGGCCAACGTCCTGACTTTC.

V and J are TRBV4-1 and TRBJ1-2; no reliable D call. This CDR3 comprises 16 residues. V shed 0 bases and J shed 2 bases, with 13 bases lying between them. Germline V gives CDR1 MGHRA, CDR2 YSYEKL. CDR3 protein: CASSQEGLGRNYGYTF. The CDR3 DNA reads as TGCGCCAGCAGCCAAGAGGGGTTAGGGAGGAACTATGGCTACACCTTC.

This chain joins TRBV7-2 and TRBJ1-2, with 7 nucleotides matching TRBD1. This CDR3 spans 14 amino acids. J gave up 6 bases and V 2 bases, and 6 bases lay outside the gene matches. From germline, CDR1 is SGHTA and CDR2 FQGNSA. The CDR3 coding sequence is TGTGCCAGCAGCTTATCAGGGGGTTGGGATGGCTACACCTTC. It yields the protein CASSLSGGWDGYTF.

V is TRBV5-6 and J is TRBJ2-1; TRBD2 matches 14 bases. CDR3 length equals 17 residues. Per germline, CDR1 SGHDT and CDR2 YYEEEE. Trimming at V came to 2 bases and at J to 7 bases, leaving 8 bases not matched to a gene. In nucleotides, the CDR3 is TGTGCCAGCAGCTTTCGACTAGCGGGAGGGTTTCGGAATGAGCAGTTCTTC. This codes for CASSFRLAGGFRNEQFF. The variable domain in full, completed from reference TRBV5-6 and TRBJ2-1, reads DAGVTQSPTHLIKTRGQQVTLRCSPKSGHDTVSWYQQALGQGPQFIFQYYEEEERQRGNFPDRFSGHQFPNYSSELNVNALLLGDSALYLCASSFRLAGGFRNEQFFGPGTRLTVL.

The rearrangement joins TRBV7-7 to TRBJ2-1; D not certain. CDR3 length: 13 residues. Germline-derived CDR1 and CDR2 are SSHAT and FNYEAQ (reference sequence). Trimming took off 2 bases at V and 5 bases at J, with 7 bases between the two ends. The CDR3 protein is CASSLSVDNEQFF. CDR3 DNA: TGTGCCAGCAGCTTATCAGTGGACAATGAGCAGTTCTTC.

The chain has TRBV7-9 and TRBJ2-5, with unresolved D. V gave up 1 base and J gave up 2 bases, with 8 bases separating them. The CDR3 has 14 residues. The germline V gene has CDR1 SEHNR and CDR2 FQNEAQ (reference sequence). The CDR3 DNA reads TGTGCCAGCAGCTTAGGACCTAATCAAGAGACCCAGTACTTC. It is translated as CASSLGPNQETQYF. The complete variable domain, with remaining parts taken from reference TRBV7-9 and TRBJ2-5, reads DTGVSQNPRHKITKRGQNVTFRCDPISEHNRLYWYRQTLGQGPEFLTYFQNEAQLEKSRLLSDRFSAERPKGSFSTLEIQRTEQGDSAMYLCASSLGPNQETQYFGPGTRLLVL.

The genes are TRBV4-2 and TRBJ2-2; TRBD1 matches at 8 bases. Germline V gene lookup returns CDR1 LGHNA and CDR2 YNFKEQ. The CDR3 covers 17 residues. J was trimmed by 7 bases and V by 0 bases; bases with no gene match: 10. This CDR3 reads CASSQDSRTGFSGELFF. CDR3 DNA: TGTGCCAGCAGCCAAGATTCCAGGACAGGGTTTAGCGGGGAGCTGTTTTTT.

The V and J genes are TRBV19 and TRBJ2-7, with 7 bases that match TRBD2. Germline CDR1 LNHDA, CDR2 SQIVND (reference sequence). V gave up 5 bases and J gave up 5 bases; unmatched junction bases: 6. The CDR3 contains 13 residues. CDR3 loop: CASSYETSHEQYF. The CDR3 nucleotides are TGTGCCAGTAGTTATGAGACTAGCCACGAGCAGTACTTC.

The chain joins TRBV11-2 to TRBJ2-1; 10 bases are shared with TRBD2. Germline V gene sequence: CDR1 SGHAT, CDR2 FQNNGV. CDR3 size: 16 residues. Unmatched junction bases numbered 13, after V lost 4 bases and J lost 10 bases. CDR3 sequence reads: CASSSTRSGRAYEQFF. In nucleotides, the CDR3 is TGTGCCAGCAGCTCTACCCGCAGCGGGAGGGCCTACGAGCAGTTCTTC.

The chain uses TRBV19 and TRBJ2-2; D might be TRBD1 or TRBD2, each matching 5 bases. The germline V and J ends were trimmed by 7 bases and 5 bases, with 14 bases remaining between them. Germline values: CDR1 LNHDA, CDR2 SQIVND (reference sequence). The CDR3 consists of 14 residues. The CDR3 loop reads CASKGTLLTGELFF. CDR3 bases: TGTGCCAGTAAGGGGACCCTATTGACCGGGGAGCTGTTTTTT.

J is TRBJ2-1 and V is TRBV7-6; 9 bases line up with TRBD1. CDR1 is SGHVS and CDR2 is FNYEAQ in the germline V gene. The CDR3 consists of 14 residues. J was trimmed by 2 bases and V by 6 bases; bases with no gene match: 2. The CDR3 here is CASSRDRAYNEQFF. The CDR3 DNA is TGTGCCAGCAGTCGGGACAGGGCCTACAATGAGCAGTTCTTC.

The genes are TRBV6-6 and TRBJ2-3; the D gene is possibly TRBD1 (8 bases). V lost 5 bases and J lost 6, with 15 bases in between. The germline V gene encodes CDR1 MNHNY and CDR2 SVGAGI (reference sequence). The CDR3 runs 14 residues. CDR3 protein: CASSQTGEGDTQYF. The CDR3 coding sequence is TGTGCCAGCAGTCAGACAGGGGAGGGGGATACGCAGTATTTT.

The chain links TRBV30 to TRBJ2-3, with 7 bases fitting TRBD1. The V segment lost 8 bases and the J segment 6 bases; nucleotides outside the gene matches: 8. Germline V gene data show CDR1 as GTSNPN and CDR2 as SVGIG (reference sequence). The CDR3 has 12 amino acids. CDR3 residues: CAATGALDTQYF. CDR3 DNA sequence: TGTGCCGCTACAGGGGCCTTGGATACGCAGTATTTT.

The rearrangement joins TRBV14 to TRBJ2-3, with 10 bases fitting TRBD2. Germline V gene lookup returns CDR1 SGHDN and CDR2 FVKESK. V lost 1 base and J lost 6; bases outside the gene matches: 10. The CDR3 contains 17 residues. CDR3 DNA: TGTGCCAGCAGCCAAGGTGTTAGCGGGGGGCCAGAGGATACGCAGTATTTT. This translates into CASSQGVSGGPEDTQYF.

The chain links TRBV5-4 to TRBJ2-3; the D is unclear. The CDR3 contains 15 residues. Trimming removed 0 bases at V and 3 bases at J, with 11 bases between. The germline gives CDR1 SGHNT, CDR2 YYREEE (reference sequence). The CDR3 region has the DNA TGTGCCAGCAGCTTGGGGCCCCTGGGGACAGATACGCAGTATTTT. Protein sequence: CASSLGPLGTDTQYF. The entire variable domain, with the rest obtained from reference TRBV5-4 and TRBJ2-3, is as follows: ETGVTQSPTHLIKTRGQQVTLRCSSQSGHNTVSWYQQALGQGPQFIFQYYREEENGRGNFPPRFSGLQFPNYSSELNVNALELDDSALYLCASSLGPLGTDTQYFGPGTRLTVL.

The rearrangement links TRBV5-6 to TRBJ2-7, with unresolved D. CDR1 is SGHDT and CDR2 is YYEEEE in the germline V gene. The CDR3 runs 15 residues. Trimming took off 0 bases at V and 0 bases at J, with 10 bases between the two ends. The CDR3 sequence: CASSLVSVSSYEQYF. The CDR3 DNA follows: TGTGCCAGCAGCTTGGTTTCCGTGAGCTCCTACGAGCAGTACTTC.

The CDR3 loop reads CASILEKGATNYGYTF. The CDR3 region has the DNA TGTGCCAGCATCCTGGAGAAGGGGGCTACTAACTATGGCTACACCTTC. The chain couples TRBV5-6 to TRBJ1-2; 7 positions agree with TRBD1. Germline CDR1 reads SGHDT; CDR2 reads YYEEEE. The V and J ends lost 6 bases and 0 bases, in that order; junction bases with no gene match: 11. This CDR3 comprises 16 residues.

This clone came up a few times. The rearrangement links TRBV28 to TRBJ1-1; no clear D. Trimming stripped 4 bases from V and 1 base from J, with 7 bases between. Germline values: CDR1 MDHEN, CDR2 SYDVKM. The CDR3 contains 13 residues. CDR3 residues: CASSSFPNTEAFF. CDR3 bases: TGTGCCAGCAGTTCTTTCCCGAACACTGAAGCTTTCTTT.

The chain has TRBV6-6 and TRBJ1-6; D ambiguous. The V end was cut by 2 bases, the J end by 10 bases, with 12 bases between. The CDR3 consists of 14 residues. Germline CDR1 is MNHNY and CDR2 is SVGAGI (reference sequence). CDR3 in DNA: TGTGCCAGCAGTTACGAACGGACCTTATCACCCCTCCACTTT. It encodes CASSYERTLSPLHF.

V usage is TRBV20-1 and J usage is TRBJ2-1; no firm D call. CDR3 length equals 10 residues. Trimming cost V 1 base and J 10 bases, with 5 bases left between them. In germline, CDR1 is DFQATT, CDR2 SNEGSKA (reference sequence). The CDR3, as DNA: TGCAGTGCTAGAGCTCGGGAGCAGTTCTTC. Residues: CSARAREQFF.